The rows below give T cell receptor beta chains drawn from one sample of a study of cytomegalovirus exposure and HLA in healthy donors. Generated by immunoSEQ multiplex PCR, the TCRdb table keeps only in-frame clones and is missing some. The sample lists 99,000 or so clones, 60% to 85% seen once, with about 9.1% in the top ten. Source material: PBMCs. The receptors shown here come from a woman aged 35 to 49 in good health and CMV-seropositive. Each CDR3 is given with its conserved first and last residue. The order of the fields is V gene, J gene, clone size, D gene, CDR3 protein, CDR3 DNA. A D gene is named only where the DNA matches it firmly. Rows may omit the clone size; those that give it use once, few, many or a size class.

>TRBV9|TRBJ2-2|NA|NA
CASSVRWGVETGELFF
TGTGCCAGCAGCGTAAGGTGGGGGGTGGAGACCGGGGAGCTGTTTTTT
>TRBV5-1|TRBJ2-1|once|TRBD2
CASSLVAGDLNEQFF
TGCGCCAGCAGCTTGGTAGCGGGGGACCTTAATGAGCAGTTCTTC
>TRBV7-2|TRBJ1-1|NA|NA
CASSLFWNTEAFF
TGTGCCAGCAGCCTTTTCTGGAACACTGAAGCTTTCTTT
>TRBV28|TRBJ1-1|NA|TRBD1
CASKPRTGGISEAFF
TGTGCCAGCAAACCTCGGACAGGGGGGATTTCTGAAGCTTTCTTT
>TRBV11-1|TRBJ2-7|NA|NA
CASSTSRVGDEQYF
TGTGCCAGCAGCACCTCCAGGGTTGGGGACGAGCAGTACTTC
>TRBV10-3|TRBJ2-7|NA|TRBD2
CAISNSGRMSYEQYF
TGTGCCATCAGCAATAGCGGGAGAATGTCCTACGAGCAGTACTTC
>TRBV15|TRBJ1-5|NA|NA
CATSPGQAVGDQPQHF
TGTGCCACCAGCCCAGGTCAGGCCGTGGGCGATCAGCCCCAGCATTTT
>TRBV7-2|TRBJ2-1|once|TRBD1
CASKITGGSEQFF
TGTGCCAGTAAAATTACAGGGGGCAGTGAGCAGTTCTTC
>TRBV4-1|TRBJ2-1|NA|TRBD2
CASSRFSGGLMGNEQFF
TGCGCCAGCAGCCGATTTAGCGGGGGCCTGATGGGCAATGAGCAGTTCTTC
>TRBV5-1|TRBJ1-2|NA|TRBD1
CASSYGAGTGANYGYTF
TGCGCCAGCAGCTACGGAGCCGGGACAGGGGCTAACTATGGCTACACCTTC
>TRBV5-4|TRBJ1-3|NA|TRBD1
CASSSLTGVGNTIYF
TGTGCCAGCAGCTCCTTGACAGGGGTTGGAAACACCATATATTTT
>TRBV5-1|TRBJ2-5|NA|TRBD2
CASSLGASGGMQETQYF
TGCGCCAGCAGCTTGGGGGCTAGCGGGGGGATGCAAGAGACCCAGTACTTC
>TRBV25-1|TRBJ2-1|few|TRBD1
CASSPRDRDYNEQFF
TGTGCCAGCAGTCCCCGGGACAGGGACTACAATGAGCAGTTCTTC
>TRBV28|TRBJ1-2|NA|NA
CASSLEDRDGYTF
TGTGCCAGCAGTTTAGAGGACAGAGATGGCTACACCTTC
>TRBV20-1|TRBJ2-7|NA|NA
CSANRLEEQYF
TGCAGTGCTAACCGACTTGAGGAGCAGTACTTC